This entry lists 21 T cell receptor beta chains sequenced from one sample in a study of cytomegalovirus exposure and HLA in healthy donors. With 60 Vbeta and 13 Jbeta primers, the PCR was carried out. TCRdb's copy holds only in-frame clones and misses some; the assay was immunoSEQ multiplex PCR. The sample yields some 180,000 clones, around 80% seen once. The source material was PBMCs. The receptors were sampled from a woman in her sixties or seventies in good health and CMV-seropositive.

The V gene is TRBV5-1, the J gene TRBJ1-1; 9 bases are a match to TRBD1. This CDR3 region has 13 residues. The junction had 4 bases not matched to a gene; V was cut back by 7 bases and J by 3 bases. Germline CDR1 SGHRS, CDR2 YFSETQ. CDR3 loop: CASRDRVDTEAFF. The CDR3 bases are TGCGCCAGCCGGGACAGGGTTGACACTGAAGCTTTCTTT.

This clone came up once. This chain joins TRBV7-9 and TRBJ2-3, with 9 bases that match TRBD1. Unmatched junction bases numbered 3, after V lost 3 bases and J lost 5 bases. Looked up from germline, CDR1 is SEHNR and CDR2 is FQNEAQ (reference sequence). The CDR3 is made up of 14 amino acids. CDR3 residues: CASSFGQGIDTQYF. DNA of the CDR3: TGTGCCAGCAGCTTCGGACAGGGGATAGATACGCAGTATTTT.

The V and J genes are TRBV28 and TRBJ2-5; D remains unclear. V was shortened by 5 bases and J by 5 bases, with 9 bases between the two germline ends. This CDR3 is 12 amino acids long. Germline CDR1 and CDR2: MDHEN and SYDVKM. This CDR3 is CASSTEVETQYF. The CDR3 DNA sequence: TGTGCCAGCAGTACTGAGGTGGAGACCCAGTACTTC.

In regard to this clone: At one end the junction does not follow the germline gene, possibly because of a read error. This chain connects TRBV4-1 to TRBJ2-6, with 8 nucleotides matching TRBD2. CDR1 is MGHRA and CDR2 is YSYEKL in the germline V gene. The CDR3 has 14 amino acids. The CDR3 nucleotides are TGCGCCAGCCGGGGGGGCTCTGGGGCCAACGGCCTGACTTTC. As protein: CASRGGSGANGLTF.

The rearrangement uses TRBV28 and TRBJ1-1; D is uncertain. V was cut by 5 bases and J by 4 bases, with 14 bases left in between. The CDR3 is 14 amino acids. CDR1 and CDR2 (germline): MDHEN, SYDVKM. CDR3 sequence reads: CASSRGGKSTEAFF. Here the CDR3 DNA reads TGTGCCAGCAGTCGGGGAGGGAAGAGCACTGAAGCTTTCTTT.

CDR3 sequence: CASSKTGMGNTIYF. The CDR3 region has the DNA TGTGCCAGCAGCAAGACAGGAATGGGAAACACCATATATTTT. V and J are TRBV7-6 and TRBJ1-3, with D possibly matching TRBD1 (6 bases). The CDR3 spans 14 residues. Trimming took 5 bases from V and 4 from J, leaving 12 bases between them. Looked up from germline, CDR1 is SGHVS and CDR2 is FNYEAQ. The full variable domain, its missing parts supplied by reference TRBV7-6 and TRBJ1-3, is GAGVSQSPRYKVTKRGQDVALRCDPISGHVSLYWYRQALGQGPEFLTYFNYEAQQDKSGLPNDRFSAERPEGSISTLTIQRTEQRDSAMYRCASSKTGMGNTIYFGEGSWLTVV.

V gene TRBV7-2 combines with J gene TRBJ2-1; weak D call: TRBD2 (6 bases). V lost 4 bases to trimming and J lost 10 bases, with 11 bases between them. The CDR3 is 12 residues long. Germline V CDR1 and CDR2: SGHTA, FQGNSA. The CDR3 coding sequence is TGTGCCAGCAGCTCCTCTGCGGGGGAGCAGTTCTTC. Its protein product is CASSSSAGEQFF. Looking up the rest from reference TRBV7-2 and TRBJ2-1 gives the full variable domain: GAGVSQSPSNKVTEKGKDVELRCDPISGHTALYWYRQSLGQGLEFLIYFQGNSAPDKSGLPSDRFSAERTGGSVSTLTIQRTQQEDSAVYLCASSSSAGEQFFGPGTRLTVL.

CDR3 amino acids: CASSSLRPGTGSPPHEQYF. DNA for the CDR3: TGCGCCAGCAGCTCTCTCAGACCCGGGACAGGGTCCCCTCCCCACGAGCAGTACTTC. The gene calls are TRBV5-1 and TRBJ2-7, with 9 bases matching TRBD1. The germline CDR1 and CDR2 sequences are SGHRS and YFSETQ. This CDR3 has 19 residues. After removal of 3 bases from V and 5 bases from J, the junction contained 21 bases not matched to a gene.

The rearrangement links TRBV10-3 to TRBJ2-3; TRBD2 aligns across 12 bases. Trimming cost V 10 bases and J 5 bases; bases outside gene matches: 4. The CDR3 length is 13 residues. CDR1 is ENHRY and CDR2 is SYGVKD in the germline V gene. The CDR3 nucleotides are TGTGCCACGGGACTAGCGGGCCAAGATACGCAGTATTTT. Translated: CATGLAGQDTQYF.

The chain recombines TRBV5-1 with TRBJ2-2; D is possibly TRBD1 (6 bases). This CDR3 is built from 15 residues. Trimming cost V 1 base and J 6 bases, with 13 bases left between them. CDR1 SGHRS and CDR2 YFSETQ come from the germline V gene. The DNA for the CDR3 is TGCGCCAGCAGCTTGTCCCTACAGGGTGCCGGGGAGCTGTTTTTT. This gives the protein CASSLSLQGAGELFF.

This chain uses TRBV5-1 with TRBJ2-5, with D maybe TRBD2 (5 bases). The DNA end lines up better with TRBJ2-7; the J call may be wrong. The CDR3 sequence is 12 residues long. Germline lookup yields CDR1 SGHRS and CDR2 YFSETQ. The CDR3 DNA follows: TGCGCCACCCGCGGTGAGGGAGCCGAGCAGTACTTC. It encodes CATRGEGAEQYF.

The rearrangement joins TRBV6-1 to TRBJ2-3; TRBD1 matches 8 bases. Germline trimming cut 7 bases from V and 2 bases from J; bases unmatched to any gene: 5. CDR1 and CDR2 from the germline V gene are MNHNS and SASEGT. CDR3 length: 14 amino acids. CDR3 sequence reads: CASKRTGNTDTQYF. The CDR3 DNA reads TGTGCCAGCAAGCGGACAGGGAACACAGATACGCAGTATTTT.

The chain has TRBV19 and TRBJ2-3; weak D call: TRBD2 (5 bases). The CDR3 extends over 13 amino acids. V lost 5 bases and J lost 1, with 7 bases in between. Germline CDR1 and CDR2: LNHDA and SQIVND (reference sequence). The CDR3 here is CASSPRGTDTQYF. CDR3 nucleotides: TGTGCCAGTAGTCCGAGGGGCACAGATACGCAGTATTTT. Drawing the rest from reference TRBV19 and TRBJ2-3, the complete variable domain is DGGITQSPKYLFRKEGQNVTLSCEQNLNHDAMYWYRQDPGQGLRLIYYSQIVNDFQKGDIAEGYSVSREKKESFPLTVTSAQKNPTAFYLCASSPRGTDTQYFGPGTRLTVL.

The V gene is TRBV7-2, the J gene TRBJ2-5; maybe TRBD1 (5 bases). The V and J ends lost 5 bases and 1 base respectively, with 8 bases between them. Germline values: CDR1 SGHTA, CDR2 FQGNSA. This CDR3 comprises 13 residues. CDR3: CASSSQGQETQYF. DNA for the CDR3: TGTGCCAGCAGCAGCCAGGGCCAAGAGACCCAGTACTTC. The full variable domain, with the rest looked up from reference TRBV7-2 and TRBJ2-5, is GAGVSQSPSNKVTEKGKDVELRCDPISGHTALYWYRQSLGQGLEFLIYFQGNSAPDKSGLPSDRFSAERTGGSVSTLTIQRTQQEDSAVYLCASSSQGQETQYFGPGTRLLVL.

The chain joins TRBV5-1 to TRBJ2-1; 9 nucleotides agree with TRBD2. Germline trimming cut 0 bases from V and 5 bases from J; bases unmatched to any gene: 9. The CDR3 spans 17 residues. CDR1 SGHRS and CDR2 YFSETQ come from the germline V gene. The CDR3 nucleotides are TGCGCCAGCAGCTTGGCCCCACTAGCGGGTGACAACAATGAGCAGTTCTTC. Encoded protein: CASSLAPLAGDNNEQFF.

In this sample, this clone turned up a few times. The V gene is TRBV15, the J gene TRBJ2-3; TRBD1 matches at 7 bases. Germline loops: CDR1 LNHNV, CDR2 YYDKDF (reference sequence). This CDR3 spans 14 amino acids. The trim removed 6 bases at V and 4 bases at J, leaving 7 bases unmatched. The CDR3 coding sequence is TGTGCCACCAGTCGACAGGGAAGGCCAGATACGCAGTATTTT. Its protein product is CATSRQGRPDTQYF.

CDR3 loop: CASSFGGNLNEQFF. The CDR3 nucleotides read TGTGCCAGCAGTTTCGGGGGGAATCTCAATGAGCAGTTCTTC. This chain joins TRBV28 and TRBJ2-1; TRBD2 agrees at 7 bases. Looked up from germline, CDR1 is MDHEN and CDR2 is SYDVKM. V trimming: 3 bases; J trimming: 6 bases; junction bases outside the gene matches: 5. The CDR3 totals 14 residues.

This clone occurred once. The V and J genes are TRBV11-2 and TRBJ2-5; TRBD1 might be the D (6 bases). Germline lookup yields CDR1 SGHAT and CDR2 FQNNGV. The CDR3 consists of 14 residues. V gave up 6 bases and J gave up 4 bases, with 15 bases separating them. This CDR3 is CASSPSGGRETQYF. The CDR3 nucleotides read TGTGCCAGCAGTCCCAGTGGGGGCAGAGAGACCCAGTACTTC.

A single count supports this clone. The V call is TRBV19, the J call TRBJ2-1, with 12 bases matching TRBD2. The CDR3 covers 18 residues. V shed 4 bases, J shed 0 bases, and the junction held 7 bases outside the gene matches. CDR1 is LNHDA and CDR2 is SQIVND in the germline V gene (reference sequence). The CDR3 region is CASSKGLAGSSSYNEQFF. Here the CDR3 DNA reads TGTGCCAGTAGTAAGGGACTAGCGGGCTCGAGCTCCTACAATGAGCAGTTCTTC.

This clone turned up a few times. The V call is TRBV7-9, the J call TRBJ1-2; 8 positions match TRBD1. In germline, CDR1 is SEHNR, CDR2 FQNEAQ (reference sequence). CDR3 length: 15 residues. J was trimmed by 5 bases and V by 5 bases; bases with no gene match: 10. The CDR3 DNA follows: TGTGCCAGCAGCCCCACCTTAACAGGGGGATATGGCTACACCTTC. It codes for CASSPTLTGGYGYTF.

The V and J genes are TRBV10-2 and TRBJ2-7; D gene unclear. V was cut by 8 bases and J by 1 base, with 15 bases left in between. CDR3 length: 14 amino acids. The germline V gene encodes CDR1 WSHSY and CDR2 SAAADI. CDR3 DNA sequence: TGCGCCAGCTCTCAAGCGTGGCTGTCCTACGAGCAGTACTTC. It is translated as CASSQAWLSYEQYF.